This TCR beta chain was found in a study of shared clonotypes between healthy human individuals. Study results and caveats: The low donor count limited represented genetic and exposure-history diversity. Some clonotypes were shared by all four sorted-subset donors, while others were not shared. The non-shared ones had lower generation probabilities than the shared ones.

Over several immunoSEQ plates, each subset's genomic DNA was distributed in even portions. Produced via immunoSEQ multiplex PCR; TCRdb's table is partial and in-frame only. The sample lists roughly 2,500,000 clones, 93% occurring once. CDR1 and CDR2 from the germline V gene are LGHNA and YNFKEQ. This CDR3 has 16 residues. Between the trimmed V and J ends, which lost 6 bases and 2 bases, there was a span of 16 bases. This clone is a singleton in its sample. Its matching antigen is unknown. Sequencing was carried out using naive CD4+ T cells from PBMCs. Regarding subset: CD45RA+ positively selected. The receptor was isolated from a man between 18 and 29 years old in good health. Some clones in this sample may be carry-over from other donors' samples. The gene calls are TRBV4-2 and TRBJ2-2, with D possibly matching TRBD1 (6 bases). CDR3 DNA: TGTGCCAGCAGTGGCAGGGGCGCACCAAACACCGGGGAGCTGTTTTTT. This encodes CASSGRGAPNTGELFF.